This entry lists 3 T cell receptor beta chains sequenced from one sample in a study of PD-L1 blockade in urothelial cancer. The protocol was immunoSEQ multiplex PCR, while the TCRdb copy is restricted to in-frame clones and leaves out a portion. This table holds over 100,000 clones, approximately 84% found once. As for time point: pretreatment peripheral blood. Material: PBMCs, obtained around atezolizumab (anti-PD-L1) treatment. The source is a man in his forties or fifties with urothelial cancer.

CDR3 bases: TGTGCCAGCAGCCCGGACTCTTACGAGCAGTACTTC. The encoded protein is CASSPDSYEQYF. This chain links TRBV5-4 with TRBJ2-7; possible D gene TRBD2, 5 bases. This CDR3 has 12 amino acids. Trimming removed 4 bases from V and 4 bases from J, with 9 bases in between. CDR1 is SGHNT and CDR2 is YYREEE in the germline V gene (reference sequence).

This chain uses TRBV5-5 with TRBJ1-3; D ambiguous. This CDR3 contains 14 residues. Trimming cost V 1 base and J 7 bases, with 12 bases left between them. CDR1 and CDR2 from the germline V gene are SGHKS and YYEKEE (reference sequence). The CDR3 loop reads CASSLRGSRNTIYF. CDR3 nucleotide sequence: TGTGCCAGCAGCTTGCGAGGGAGTCGGAACACCATATATTTT.

The gene calls are TRBV11-2 and TRBJ2-3; 13 bases match TRBD2. This CDR3 comprises 16 residues. Germline lookup yields CDR1 SGHAT and CDR2 FQNNGV. J lost 2 bases, V lost 5 bases, and 4 bases had no gene match. CDR3 nucleotide sequence: TGTGCCAGCAGCAAACTAGCGGGGGGGTCCACAGATACGCAGTATTTT. It is translated as CASSKLAGGSTDTQYF.